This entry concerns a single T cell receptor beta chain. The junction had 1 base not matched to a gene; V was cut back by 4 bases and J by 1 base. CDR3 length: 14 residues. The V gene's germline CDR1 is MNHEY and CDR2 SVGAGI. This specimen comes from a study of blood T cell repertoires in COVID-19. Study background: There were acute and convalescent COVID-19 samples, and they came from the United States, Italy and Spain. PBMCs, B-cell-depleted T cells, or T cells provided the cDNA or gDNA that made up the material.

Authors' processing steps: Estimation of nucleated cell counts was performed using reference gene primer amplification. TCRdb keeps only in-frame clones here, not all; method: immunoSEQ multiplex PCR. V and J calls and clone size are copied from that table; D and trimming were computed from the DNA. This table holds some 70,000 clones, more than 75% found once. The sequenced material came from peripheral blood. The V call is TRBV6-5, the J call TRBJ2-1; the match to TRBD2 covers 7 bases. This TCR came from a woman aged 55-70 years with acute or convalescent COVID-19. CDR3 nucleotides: TGTGCCAGCAGTTCGCGGGGGTCCTACAATGAGCAGTTCTTC. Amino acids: CASSSRGSYNEQFF.